The rows below give T cell receptor beta chains drawn from one sample of a study of T cell repertoires in cytomegalovirus infection. Each CDR3 protein gets one entry after TCRdb re-called the reads with MiXCR. Here the sample spans roughly 920,000 distinct CDR3 sequences, approximately 31% being singletons. No antigen has been identified for these receptors. Specimen: cultured CD8+ T cells from PBMCs, collected from culture after CMV antigen stimulation. The receptors originated from a human donor in good health (CMV status not recorded). Some clones in this sample may be carry-over from other donors' samples. Both conserved end residues are part of each CDR3. D genes are given only for firm matches. Only part of the rows carry a size: once, few, many, or a class if the clone is expanded.

j_gene,d_gene,v_gene,abundance,CDR3aa,CDR3nt
TRBJ1-5,NA,TRBV5-5,few,CASSFFASNSNQPQHF,TGTGCCAGCAGCTTTTTTGCCAGTAATAGCAATCAGCCCCAGCATTTT
TRBJ2-3,NA,TRBV19,NA,CASIGREKPYF,TGTGCCAGTATTGGACGGGAAAAACCGTATTTT
TRBJ2-3,NA,TRBV15,NA,CATSRALGQSTQYF,TGTGCCACCAGCAGAGCCTTAGGGCAGTCAACGCAGTATTTT
TRBJ2-3,NA,TRBV27,NA,CASSLRWRGDTQYF,TGTGCCAGCAGTTTAAGATGGCGTGGCGATACGCAGTATTTT
TRBJ1-2,NA,TRBV7-6,many,CASSDGAYYGYTF,TGTGCCAGCAGCGATGGGGCGTACTATGGCTACACCTTC
TRBJ2-3,TRBD1,TRBV6-6,NA,CASSYPQGDTQYF,TGTGCCAGCAGTTACCCACAGGGGGATACGCAGTATTTT
TRBJ2-7,NA,TRBV5-1,NA,CASSLRDNSYEQYF,TGCGCCAGCAGCCTCCGGGACAACTCCTACGAGCAGTACTTC
TRBJ2-5,TRBD2,TRBV6-6,NA,CASSPARRGYQETQYF,TGTGCCAGCAGTCCCGCCCGGCGGGGGTACCAAGAGACCCAGTACTTC
TRBJ2-7,NA,TRBV19,NA,CASSVPGTPRNEQYF,TGTGCCAGTAGTGTTCCCGGGACCCCCCGGAACGAGCAGTACTTC
TRBJ2-5,NA,TRBV5-8,NA,CASSSPGIETQYF,TGTGCCAGCAGCTCCCCAGGGATAGAGACCCAGTACTTC
TRBJ2-3,TRBD1,TRBV11-3,NA,CASSSRDRDADTQYF,TGTGCCAGCAGCTCCCGGGACAGGGACGCAGATACGCAGTATTTT
TRBJ2-1,NA,TRBV7-2,few,CASSLIADSYNEQFF,TGTGCCAGCAGCTTGATTGCGGACTCCTACAATGAGCAGTTCTTC
TRBJ2-2,NA,TRBV5-5,NA,CASSSRGDTGELFF,TGTGCCAGCAGCTCCCGGGGAGACACCGGGGAGCTGTTTTTT
TRBJ2-2,NA,TRBV6-1,few,CASSSRTSGGELFF,TGTGCCAGCAGTTCCAGGACAAGTGGTGGGGAGCTGTTTTTT
TRBJ1-3,NA,TRBV5-4,NA,CASSLEDPSGNTIYF,TGTGCCAGCAGCTTGGAGGACCCCTCTGGAAACACCATATATTTT
TRBJ2-2,NA,TRBV5-5,few,CASRVIEDSYTGELFF,TGTGCCAGCAGAGTCATAGAAGACAGCTACACCGGGGAGCTGTTTTTT
TRBJ2-7,TRBD2,TRBV9,NA,CASSTLGGEQYF,TGTGCCAGCAGCACTTTGGGGGGGGAGCAGTACTTC
TRBJ2-1,TRBD2,TRBV29-1,NA,CSVEGAERGRTYYDNEQFF,TGCAGCGTTGAAGGTGCGGAGCGGGGGAGAACCTACTACGACAATGAGCAGTTCTTC
TRBJ1-1,NA,TRBV6-1,NA,CASTDSGGTQAMNTEAFF,TGTGCCAGCACCGACTCCGGGGGGACCCAGGCCATGAACACTGAAGCTTTCTTT
TRBJ2-6,NA,TRBV29-1,NA,CSAEQGSGRANVLTF,TGCAGCGCCGAACAGGGGAGCGGGCGGGCCAACGTCCTGACTTTC
TRBJ1-2,NA,TRBV29-1,NA,CSVEDQTGLDYGYTF,TGCAGCGTTGAAGATCAGACAGGCCTAGACTATGGCTACACCTTC
TRBJ2-1,TRBD2,TRBV28,few,CASRLAGAAGNEQFF,TGTGCCAGCAGATTAGCGGGGGCTGCGGGTAATGAGCAGTTCTTC
TRBJ1-1,NA,TRBV25-1,NA,CASSDRKSMNTEAFF,TGTGCCAGCAGTGACCGGAAGTCCATGAACACTGAAGCTTTCTTT
TRBJ1-5,TRBD1,TRBV7-9,many,CASSSTGEQPQHF,TGTGCCAGCAGCTCGACAGGGGAGCAGCCCCAGCATTTT
TRBJ1-6,NA,TRBV14,NA,CASSQVRERNSPLHF,TGTGCCAGCAGCCAAGTAAGGGAGCGGAATTCACCCCTCCACTTT
TRBJ2-6,TRBD1,TRBV28,few,CASSAQQGSGANVLTF,TGTGCCAGCAGCGCCCAACAGGGGTCTGGGGCCAACGTCCTGACTTTC
TRBJ2-1,NA,TRBV5-6,NA,CASSPGTGSDSYNEQFF,TGTGCCAGCAGCCCGGGCACGGGGAGTGACTCCTACAATGAGCAGTTCTTC
TRBJ1-2,NA,TRBV7-9,NA,CASTWGGANYGYTF,TGTGCCAGCACCTGGGGCGGCGCTAACTATGGCTACACCTTC
TRBJ2-5,TRBD2,TRBV7-9,NA,CASSSPTSGGPQETQYF,TGTGCCAGCAGCTCTCCGACTAGCGGGGGGCCCCAAGAGACCCAGTACTTC
TRBJ2-3,TRBD1,TRBV27,NA,CASSFTTGADTQYF,TGTGCCAGCAGTTTCACGACAGGGGCAGATACGCAGTATTTT
TRBJ2-1,TRBD1,TRBV7-8,NA,CASSFLQGALNEQFF,TGTGCCAGCAGCTTCCTACAGGGGGCCTTGAATGAGCAGTTCTTC
TRBJ1-1,NA,TRBV27,NA,CASSLVGTETEAFF,TGTGCCAGCAGTTTAGTGGGTACGGAGACTGAAGCTTTCTTT
TRBJ2-1,TRBD1,TRBV7-2,many,CASSLVPGTGLHEQFF,TGTGCCAGCAGCTTAGTCCCCGGGACAGGGTTGCATGAGCAGTTCTTC
TRBJ2-5,TRBD2,TRBV12-3/TRBV12-4,many,CASTPSSGAGETQYF,TGTGCCAGCACCCCCTCTAGCGGGGCTGGGGAGACCCAGTACTTC
TRBJ2-7,NA,TRBV27,NA,CASRFRGSYEQYF,TGTGCCAGCAGATTCAGGGGATCCTACGAGCAGTACTTC
TRBJ1-2,NA,TRBV29-1,NA,CSVEDRSDDGYTF,TGCAGCGTTGAAGATAGGTCGGACGATGGCTACACCTTC
TRBJ2-3,NA,TRBV12-3/TRBV12-4,NA,CASSFPGTADTQYF,TGTGCCAGCAGTTTCCCCGGTACAGCAGATACGCAGTATTTT
TRBJ1-1,TRBD1,TRBV4-1,few,CASSQYRGGDTEAFF,TGCGCCAGCAGCCAATACAGGGGTGGGGACACTGAAGCTTTCTTT
TRBJ1-2,TRBD1,TRBV6-6,many,CASSYGTGNGYTF,TGTGCCAGCAGTTACGGGACAGGGAATGGCTACACCTTC
TRBJ2-2,TRBD1,TRBV12-5,NA,CASGLVFSGRDRGPGNTGELFF,TGTGCTAGTGGTTTGGTTTTTAGCGGTAGGGACAGGGGGCCGGGGAACACCGGGGAGCTGTTTTTT
TRBJ1-5,NA,TRBV18,few,CASSAMDSGNQPQHF,TGTGCCAGCTCAGCCATGGACAGTGGCAATCAGCCCCAGCATTTT
TRBJ1-2,NA,TRBV27,NA,CASNPGESGYGYTF,TGTGCCAGCAACCCAGGGGAGTCAGGCTATGGCTACACCTTC
TRBJ1-5,TRBD1,TRBV7-8,many,CASSATGNSNQPQHF,TGTGCCAGCAGCGCGACAGGGAATAGCAATCAGCCCCAGCATTTT
TRBJ1-2,NA,TRBV27,NA,CASVDSNYGYTF,TGTGCCAGCGTAGACAGTAACTATGGCTACACCTTC
TRBJ2-1,TRBD1,TRBV24-1,few,CATSDLRDRGSREQFF,TGTGCCACCAGTGATCTCCGGGACAGGGGTTCACGGGAGCAGTTCTTC
TRBJ2-1,TRBD2,TRBV6-2/TRBV6-3,NA,CASNKGLSKYNEQFF,TGTGCCAGCAATAAGGGACTATCGAAATACAATGAGCAGTTCTTC
TRBJ2-1,NA,TRBV12-5,few,CASGLAAQREEFF,TGTGCTAGTGGTTTGGCCGCTCAAAGGGAGGAGTTCTTC
TRBJ1-6,TRBD1,TRBV5-6,NA,CASSLGPGQELPNSPLHF,TGTGCCAGCAGCTTGGGACCGGGACAGGAGCTCCCTAATTCACCCCTCCACTTT
TRBJ2-3,NA,TRBV19,few,CASRTWGAGTDTQYF,TGTGCCAGTAGGACGTGGGGGGCAGGGACAGATACGCAGTATTTT
TRBJ2-3,NA,TRBV7-9,NA,CASSLGQGTSTDTQYF,TGTGCCAGCAGCTTAGGCCAGGGGACTAGCACAGATACGCAGTATTTT
TRBJ2-5,TRBD1,TRBV2,few,CATRDRGEETQYF,TGTGCCACCAGGGACAGGGGAGAAGAGACCCAGTACTTC
TRBJ1-6,NA,TRBV4-2,NA,CASSLPRPDNSPLHF,TGTGCCAGCAGCCTTCCACGACCGGATAATTCACCCCTCCACTTT
TRBJ1-1,NA,TRBV7-2,many,CASSLRLWDFGLRNTEAFF,TGTGCCAGCAGCTTAAGGCTTTGGGACTTTGGACTGAGGAACACTGAAGCTTTCTTT
TRBJ2-6,NA,TRBV6-2/TRBV6-3,NA,CASSYSRGQASGANVLTF,TGTGCCAGCAGTTACTCTCGAGGGCAGGCCTCTGGGGCCAACGTCCTGACTTTC
TRBJ2-1,NA,TRBV7-6,NA,CASSQLQYPGNEQFF,TGTGCCAGCAGCCAACTGCAGTACCCGGGAAATGAGCAGTTCTTC
TRBJ2-7,NA,TRBV25-1,NA,CASVSYEQYF,TGTGCCAGCGTCTCCTACGAGCAGTACTTC
TRBJ2-3,NA,TRBV6-2/TRBV6-3,NA,CASSLTAQGSTDTQYF,TGTGCCAGCAGCCTGACGGCGCAGGGGAGCACAGATACGCAGTATTTT